The sequence of this T cell receptor (beta chain) was determined in a study of blood T cells in healthy people across ages. Study-wide points: Older individuals had lower TCR beta diversity per million T cells (the decline was roughly linear). It was held that the diversity estimates obtained from one million T cells were underestimates.

With a J-beta primer mix and a sample-barcoded 5' primer, a second PCR ran about 6 to 11 cycles. TCRdb re-derived calls from the 5' RACE reads in MiXCR, one entry per CDR3 protein. The sample consists of about 720,000 distinct CDR3 sequences, 25% of them appearing once. Notes on this clonotype: Its specificity is unknown.

Germline CDR1 is SGHTA and CDR2 is FQGTGA. J was trimmed by 0 bases and V by 5 bases; bases with no gene match: 7. The CDR3 length is 16 residues. The data also belong to a second study, concerning T cells of mothers and their children.

The genes are TRBV7-3 and TRBJ2-3; TRBD1 matches at 8 bases. The material sequenced was blood. The TCR sequence derives from a boy aged 5-17 years in good health. CDR3 loop: CASSTGAGGSTDTQYF. The CDR3 bases are TGTGCCAGCAGCACAGGGGCAGGGGGCAGCACAGATACGCAGTATTTT. The full variable domain, its missing parts supplied by reference TRBV7-3 and TRBJ2-3, is GAGVSQTPSNKVTEKGKYVELRCDPISGHTALYWYRQSLGQGPEFLIYFQGTGAADDSGLPNDRFFAVRPEGSVSTLKIQRTERGDSAVYLCASSTGAGGSTDTQYFGPGTRLTVL.